This T cell receptor (beta chain) was recorded in a study of blood T cell repertoires in COVID-19. Profiled with immunoSEQ multiplex PCR; TCRdb holds only in-frame clones, not every one. The table has over 200,000 clones, 75% to 90% seen once. V was pared by 4 bases and J by 7 bases, with 9 bases of the junction left unmatched. The CDR3 is 16 residues long. Germline-derived CDR1 and CDR2 are SGDLS and YYNGEE. The clonotype was recovered from a human donor in a cohort sampled during active COVID-19. This chain joins TRBV9 and TRBJ2-2, with TRBD2 identical over 11 bases. What was sequenced was peripheral blood. CDR3: CASSPTSGTIGGELFF. The CDR3, as DNA: TGTGCCAGCAGCCCGACTAGCGGGACTATTGGCGGGGAGCTGTTTTTT. Based on the CDR3 plus reference TRBV9 and TRBJ2-2, the full variable domain is DSGVTQTPKHLITATGQRVTLRCSPRSGDLSVYWYQQSLDQGLQFLIQYYNGEERAKGNILERFSAQQFPDLHSELNLSSLELGDSALYFCASSPTSGTIGGELFFGEGSRLTVL.